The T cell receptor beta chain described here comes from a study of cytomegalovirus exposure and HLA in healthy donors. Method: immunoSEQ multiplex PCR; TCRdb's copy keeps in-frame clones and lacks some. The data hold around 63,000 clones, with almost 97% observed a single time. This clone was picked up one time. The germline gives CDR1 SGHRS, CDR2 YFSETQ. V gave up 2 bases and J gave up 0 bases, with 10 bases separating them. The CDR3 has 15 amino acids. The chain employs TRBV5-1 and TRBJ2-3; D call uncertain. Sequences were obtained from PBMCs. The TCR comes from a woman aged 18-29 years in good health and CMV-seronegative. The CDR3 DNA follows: TGCGCCAGCAGCTTTAATGGCCCGAGCACAGATACGCAGTATTTT. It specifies CASSFNGPSTDTQYF.